This T cell receptor (beta chain) was identified in a study of blood T cell repertoires in COVID-19. CDR1 and CDR2 (germline): SGHTA, FQGNSA. Trimming cost V 1 base and J 3 bases, with 16 bases left between them. The CDR3 sequence is 17 residues long. Methods used by the authors: By means of reference gene primer amplification, nucleated cell counts were estimated. The repertoire was sequenced with immunoSEQ multiplex PCR; TCRdb's copy has only in-frame clones and lacks some. The V and J calls and clone size were taken over from that table, and D and trimming were inferred from the DNA. The sample lists 90,000 or so clones; around 90% were seen once.

Sequenced material: peripheral blood. The chain combines TRBV7-2 with TRBJ2-1; TRBD2 might be the D (5 bases). This TCR was sampled from an elderly man with acute or convalescent COVID-19. The CDR3 loop is CASSLVGAAILYNEQFF. CDR3 coding DNA: TGTGCCAGCAGCTTAGTTGGAGCGGCAATCCTCTACAATGAGCAGTTCTTC.